This T cell receptor beta chain comes out of a study of beta chain features in type 1 diabetes. Study outcomes and limitations: Within patients, naive, central memory and Treg TCRB repertoires seemed more similar than within healthy donors.

Sorting that relied on CD45RO/CCR7/CD25/CD127/CD95/CD27 yielded CD4+ naive, central memory, regulatory and stem cell-like memory cells. Each population that was sorted was more than 98% pure. Concerning this clone itself: Its specificity is unknown.

Expressed TCRB transcripts were sequenced after all isolated RNA was converted to cDNA. The protocol was immunoSEQ multiplex PCR, while the TCRdb copy is restricted to in-frame clones and leaves out a portion. Among tens of thousands of clones listed, 25% to 35% were seen once. CDR3 length: 15 amino acids. Germline V gene lookup returns CDR1 SGHTA and CDR2 FQGNSA. V dropped 5 bases and J dropped 4; count of bases not matched to a gene: 6. Sequenced material: stem cell memory CD4+ T cells from blood. The chain employs TRBV7-2 and TRBJ2-3; 10 bases fit TRBD1. The TCR originated in a woman aged 18-29 years in good health. CDR3 sequence (DNA): TGTGCCAGCAGCCCCGACAGGGGGCGTGCAGATACGCAGTATTTT. Translation: CASSPDRGRADTQYF. Based on the CDR3 plus reference TRBV7-2 and TRBJ2-3, the full variable domain is GAGVSQSPSNKVTEKGKDVELRCDPISGHTALYWYRQSLGQGLEFLIYFQGNSAPDKSGLPSDRFSAERTGGSVSTLTIQRTQQEDSAVYLCASSPDRGRADTQYFGPGTRLTVL.